The 10 T cell receptor beta chains below come from one sample, sequenced in a study of T cell changes during pregnancy in multiple sclerosis. Repertoires were generated with immunoSEQ multiplex PCR, while TCRdb's copy carries only in-frame clones and drops some. The sample lists 78,000 or so clones, 75% to 95% occurring once. The source material was CD4+ T cells from peripheral blood mononuclear cells, sampled before pregnancy. These receptors came from a female donor with multiple sclerosis, enrolled in a pregnancy study.

The genes are TRBV19 and TRBJ1-2; 8 bases are shared with TRBD1. Germline V gene lookup returns CDR1 LNHDA and CDR2 SQIVND (reference sequence). Losses at the gene ends were 4 bases for V and 4 bases for J; bases not matched to a gene: 8. CDR3 length equals 15 residues. CDR3 sequence: CASSTTGQGSYGYTF. In nucleotides, the CDR3 is TGTGCCAGTAGTACAACTGGACAGGGTAGCTATGGCTACACCTTC.

The chain couples TRBV30 to TRBJ2-5; 12 bases agree with TRBD2. V shed 4 bases and J 5 bases; nucleotides not matched to a gene: 2. The V gene's germline CDR1 is GTSNPN and CDR2 SVGIG (reference sequence). This CDR3 contains 13 residues. In nucleotides, the CDR3 is TGTGCCTGGACTAGCGGGAGGGTTGAGACCCAGTACTTC. Amino acids: CAWTSGRVETQYF.

CDR3 nucleotide sequence: TGCGCCAGCAGCAGAAGGACAGGGGGCGATACGCAGTATTTT. This codes for CASSRRTGGDTQYF. The rearrangement uses TRBV5-1 and TRBJ2-3; TRBD1 matches 11 bases. Germline V gene data show CDR1 as SGHRS and CDR2 as YFSETQ. V lost 4 bases, J lost 6 bases, and 4 bases stayed unmatched. The CDR3 has 14 residues.

This clone was seen once. This chain joins TRBV2 and TRBJ2-7; D is uncertain. Trimming took off 1 base at V and 0 bases at J, with 7 bases between the two ends. CDR1 is SNHLY and CDR2 is FYNNEI in the germline V gene. The CDR3 sequence is 14 residues long. The CDR3 nucleotides read TGTGCCAGCAGTGAAGTCTGGGCCTCCTACGAGCAGTACTTC. It yields the protein CASSEVWASYEQYF.

The V gene is TRBV11-2, the J gene TRBJ1-2; unclear D gene. Between the trimmed V and J ends, which lost 3 bases and 7 bases, there was a span of 12 bases. CDR3 length: 13 residues. Germline V gene data show CDR1 as SGHAT and CDR2 as FQNNGV. CDR3 in DNA: TGTGCCAGCAGCTTGCGGGAGGGCGGTGGCTACACCTTC. It translates to CASSLREGGGYTF.

The chain employs TRBV28 and TRBJ2-2; possible D gene TRBD1, 6 bases. Germline CDR1 reads MDHEN; CDR2 reads SYDVKM. The CDR3 totals 14 residues. The ends were cut back, 2 bases at V and 5 bases at J, with 9 bases in the middle. The CDR3 is CASSLGGKTGELFF. CDR3 DNA: TGTGCCAGCAGTTTAGGGGGCAAAACCGGGGAGCTGTTTTTT.

The V call is TRBV15, the J call TRBJ2-1, with TRBD2 matching over 10 bases. V was clipped by 5 bases and J by 6 bases; unmatched bases: 16. Germline values: CDR1 LNHNV, CDR2 YYDKDF (reference sequence). The CDR3 extends over 18 amino acids. CDR3 sequence reads: CATSGVVQSGRAINEQFF. CDR3 bases: TGTGCCACCAGCGGGGTAGTACAAAGCGGGAGGGCCATCAATGAGCAGTTCTTC.

The chain carries TRBV28 and TRBJ1-3, with D tentatively TRBD1 (6 bases). V was pared by 6 bases and J by 3 bases, with 15 bases between. CDR1 and CDR2 from the germline V gene are MDHEN and SYDVKM. This CDR3 contains 15 residues. Here the CDR3 reads CASRLQGGFGNTIYF. The DNA for the CDR3 is TGTGCCAGCAGGCTACAGGGTGGCTTTGGAAACACCATATATTTT.

The chain is built from TRBV4-2 and TRBJ2-3; D ambiguous. V was clipped by 0 bases and J by 8 bases, with 9 bases between them. The CDR3 is made up of 13 amino acids. Germline CDR1 LGHNA, CDR2 YNFKEQ. The CDR3 is CASSQESTTTQYF. CDR3 DNA: TGTGCCAGCAGCCAAGAATCCACTACTACGCAGTATTTT.

The V and J genes are TRBV18 and TRBJ1-6; 10 bases align to TRBD1. The germline CDR1 and CDR2 sequences are KGHSH and LQKENI. The CDR3 consists of 15 residues. The ends lost 3 bases at V and 7 bases at J; junction bases unmatched: 3. CDR3 DNA: TGTGCCAGCTCACCTGGACAGGGGGGAAATTCACCCCTCCACTTT. Its translation is CASSPGQGGNSPLHF.